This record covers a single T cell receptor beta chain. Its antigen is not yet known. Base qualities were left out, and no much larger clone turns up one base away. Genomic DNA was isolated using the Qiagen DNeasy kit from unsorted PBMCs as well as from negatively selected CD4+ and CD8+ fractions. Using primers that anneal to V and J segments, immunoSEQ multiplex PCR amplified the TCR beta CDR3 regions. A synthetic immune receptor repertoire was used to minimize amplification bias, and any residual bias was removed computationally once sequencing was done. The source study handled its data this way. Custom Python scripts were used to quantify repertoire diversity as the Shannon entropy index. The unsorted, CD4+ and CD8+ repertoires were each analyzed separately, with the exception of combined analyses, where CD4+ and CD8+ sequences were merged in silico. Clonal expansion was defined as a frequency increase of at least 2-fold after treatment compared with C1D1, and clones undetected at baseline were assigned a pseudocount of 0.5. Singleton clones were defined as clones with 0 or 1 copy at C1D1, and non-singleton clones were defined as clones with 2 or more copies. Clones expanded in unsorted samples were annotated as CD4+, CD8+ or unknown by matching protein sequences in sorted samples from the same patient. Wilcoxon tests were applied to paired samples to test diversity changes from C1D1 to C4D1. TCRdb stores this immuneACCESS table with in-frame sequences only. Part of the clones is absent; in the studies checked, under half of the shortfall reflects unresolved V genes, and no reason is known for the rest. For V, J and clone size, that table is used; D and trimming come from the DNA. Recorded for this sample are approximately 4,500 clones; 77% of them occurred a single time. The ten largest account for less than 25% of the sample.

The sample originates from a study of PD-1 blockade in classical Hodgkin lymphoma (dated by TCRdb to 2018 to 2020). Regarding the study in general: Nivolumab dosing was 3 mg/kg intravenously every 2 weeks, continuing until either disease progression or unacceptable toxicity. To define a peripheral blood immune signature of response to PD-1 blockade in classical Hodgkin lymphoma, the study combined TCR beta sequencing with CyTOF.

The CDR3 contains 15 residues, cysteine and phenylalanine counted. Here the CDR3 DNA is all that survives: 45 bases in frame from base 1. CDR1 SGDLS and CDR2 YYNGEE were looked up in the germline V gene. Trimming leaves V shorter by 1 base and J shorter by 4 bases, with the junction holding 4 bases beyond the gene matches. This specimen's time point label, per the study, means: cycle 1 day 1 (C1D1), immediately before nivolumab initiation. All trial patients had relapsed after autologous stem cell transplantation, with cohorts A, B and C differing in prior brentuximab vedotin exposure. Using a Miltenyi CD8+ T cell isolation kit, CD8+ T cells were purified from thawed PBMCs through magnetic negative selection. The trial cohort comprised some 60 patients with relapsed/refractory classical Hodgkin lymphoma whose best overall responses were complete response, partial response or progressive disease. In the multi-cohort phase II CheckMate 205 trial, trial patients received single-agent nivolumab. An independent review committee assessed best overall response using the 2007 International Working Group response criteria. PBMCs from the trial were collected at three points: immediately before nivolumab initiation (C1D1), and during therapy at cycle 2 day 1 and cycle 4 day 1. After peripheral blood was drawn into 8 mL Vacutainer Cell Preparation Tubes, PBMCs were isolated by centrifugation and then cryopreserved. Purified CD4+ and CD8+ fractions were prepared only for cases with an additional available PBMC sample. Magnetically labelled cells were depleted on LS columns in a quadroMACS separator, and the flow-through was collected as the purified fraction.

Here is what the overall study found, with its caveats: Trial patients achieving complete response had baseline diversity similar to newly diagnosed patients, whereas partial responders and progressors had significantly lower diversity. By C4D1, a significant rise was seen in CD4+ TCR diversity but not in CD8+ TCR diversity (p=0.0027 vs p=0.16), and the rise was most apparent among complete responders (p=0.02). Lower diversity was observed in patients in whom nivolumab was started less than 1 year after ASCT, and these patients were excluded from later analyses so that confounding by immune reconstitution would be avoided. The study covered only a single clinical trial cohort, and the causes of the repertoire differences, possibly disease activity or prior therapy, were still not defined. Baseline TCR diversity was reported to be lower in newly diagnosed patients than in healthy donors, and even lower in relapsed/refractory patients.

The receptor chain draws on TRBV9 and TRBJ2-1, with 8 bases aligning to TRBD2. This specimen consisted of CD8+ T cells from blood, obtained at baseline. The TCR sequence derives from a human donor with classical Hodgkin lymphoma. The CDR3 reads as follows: CASSVLSGDYNEQFF. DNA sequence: TGTGCCAGCAGCGTACTTAGCGGGGATTACAATGAGCAGTTCTTC.